The rows below give T cell receptor beta chains drawn from one sample of a study of blood T cell repertoires in COVID-19. Sequenced by immunoSEQ multiplex PCR; TCRdb stores in-frame clones only, minus some. The sample has 140,000 to 150,000 clones; about nine tenths are singletons. Sequencing used PBMCs or T cells enriched from blood (not recorded which). These receptor sequences come from a woman aged 40 to 50 who had been exposed to COVID-19. Both conserved end residues are part of each CDR3. The D gene is left open where the match is weak. Clone sizes are given selectively: once, few, many, or a class where the clone is expanded.

j_call,v_call,d_call,clone_size,cdr3_aa,cdr3_nt
TRBJ1-3,TRBV18,NA,NA,CASSPGRGYSGNTIYF,TGTGCCAGCTCACCAGGCAGGGGATACTCTGGAAACACCATATATTTT
TRBJ2-3,TRBV15,NA,NA,CATRGAGRKITDTQYF,TGTGCCACCAGAGGTGCGGGACGCAAAATCACAGATACGCAGTATTTT
TRBJ1-4,TRBV27,NA,NA,CASSQTPYYEKLFF,TGTGCCAGCAGCCAGACACCCTACTATGAAAAACTGTTTTTT
TRBJ1-5,TRBV19,NA,NA,CASRAPGDNQPQHF,TGTGCCAGCCGAGCCCCAGGGGACAATCAGCCCCAGCATTTT
TRBJ2-3,TRBV28,NA,NA,CASSSRLGVIGTQYF,TGTGCCAGCAGTTCACGGCTAGGGGTTATAGGTACGCAGTATTTT
TRBJ2-7,TRBV7-9,TRBD2,NA,CASSFYLAGGSYEQYF,TGTGCCAGCAGCTTTTACCTAGCGGGGGGATCCTACGAGCAGTACTTC
TRBJ1-2,TRBV7-3,TRBD1,NA,CASSFTGGDQSYTF,TGTGCCAGCAGCTTTACAGGGGGGGACCAGAGCTACACCTTC
TRBJ1-6,TRBV18,TRBD1,NA,CASSSKGQPTNSPLHF,TGTGCCAGCTCATCGAAGGGACAGCCAACTAATTCACCCCTCCACTTT
TRBJ1-3,TRBV6-5,NA,NA,CASIGLNGNTIYF,TGTGCCAGCATCGGACTGAATGGAAACACCATATATTTT
TRBJ2-7,TRBV28,TRBD2,NA,CASIASGGRRTYEQYF,TGTGCCAGCATAGCTAGCGGGGGGCGCCGAACCTACGAGCAGTACTTC
TRBJ2-7,TRBV4-1,TRBD2,NA,CASSQEGTGTSGSYEQYF,TGCGCCAGCAGCCAAGAAGGCACCGGGACTAGCGGGAGCTACGAGCAGTACTTC
TRBJ2-5,TRBV6-5,TRBD1,few,CASSYLQGAETQYF,TGTGCCAGCAGTTACTTGCAGGGGGCCGAGACCCAGTACTTC
TRBJ1-4,TRBV27,NA,NA,CATRRRSQRLGSNEKLFF,TGTGCCACCCGGCGACGGAGTCAACGACTCGGGTCTAATGAAAAACTGTTTTTT
TRBJ1-2,TRBV29-1,TRBD1,NA,CSVVRGLYGYTF,TGCAGCGTCGTGAGGGGGCTCTACGGCTACACCTTC